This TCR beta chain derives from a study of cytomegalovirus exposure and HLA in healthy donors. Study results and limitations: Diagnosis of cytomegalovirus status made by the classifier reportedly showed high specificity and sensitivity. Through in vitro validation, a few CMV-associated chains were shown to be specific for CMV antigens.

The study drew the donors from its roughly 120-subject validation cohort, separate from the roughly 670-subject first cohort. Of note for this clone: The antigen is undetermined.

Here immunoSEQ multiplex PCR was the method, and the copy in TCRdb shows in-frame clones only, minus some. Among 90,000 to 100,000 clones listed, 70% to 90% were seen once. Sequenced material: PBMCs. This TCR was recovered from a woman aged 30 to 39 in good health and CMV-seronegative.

CDR3 residues: CASSSLSRVDNSPLHF. CDR3 sequence (DNA): TGTGCCAGCAGCTCCCTGAGCAGGGTTGATAATTCACCCCTCCACTTT. The rearrangement joins TRBV11-2 to TRBJ1-6; a weak D match, TRBD1 (5 bases). Germline CDR1 SGHAT, CDR2 FQNNGV. V lost 4 bases to trimming and J lost 5 bases, with 15 bases between them. The CDR3 runs 16 residues.